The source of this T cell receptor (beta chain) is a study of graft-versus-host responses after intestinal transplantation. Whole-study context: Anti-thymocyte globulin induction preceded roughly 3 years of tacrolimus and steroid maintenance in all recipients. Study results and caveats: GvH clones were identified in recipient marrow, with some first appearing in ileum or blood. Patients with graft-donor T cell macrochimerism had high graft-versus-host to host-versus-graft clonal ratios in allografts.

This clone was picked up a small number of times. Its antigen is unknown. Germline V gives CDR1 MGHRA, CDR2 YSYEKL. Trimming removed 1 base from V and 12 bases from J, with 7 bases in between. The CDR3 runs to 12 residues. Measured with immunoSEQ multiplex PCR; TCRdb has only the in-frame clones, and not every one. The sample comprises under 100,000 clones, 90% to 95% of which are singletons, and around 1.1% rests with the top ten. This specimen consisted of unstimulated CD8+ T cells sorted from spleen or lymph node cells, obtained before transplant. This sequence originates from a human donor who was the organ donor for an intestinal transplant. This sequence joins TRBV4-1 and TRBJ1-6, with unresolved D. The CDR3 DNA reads TGCGCCAGCAGCCAAGGGCCGGGACCCCTCCACTTT. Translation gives CASSQGPGPLHF.